This T cell receptor (beta chain) was recovered during a study of STAT5B mutations in CD4+ large granular lymphocyte leukemia. Overall study context: When available, cryopreserved cells underwent CD8+ depletion before CD4+ selection. Notes on the study in general: Data were not HLA-matched across samples.

Using immunoSEQ multiplex PCR, the repertoire was profiled, and TCRdb retains in-frame clones only, with some absent. Found here are roughly 1,200 clones, about three quarters of them singletons; the top ten hold just over 95%. V was shortened by 4 bases and J by 5 bases, with 12 bases between the two germline ends. The CDR3 runs to 14 residues. Germline V CDR1 and CDR2: LNHNV, YYDKDF (reference sequence). In regard to this clone: Its antigen is unidentified.

Bead-separated CD4+, CD4+CD8+, CD57+ or CD56+ fractions, or PBMC, were used. Source material: PBMCs. This TCR was sampled from a man aged 70 or older with CD4+ T-cell large granular lymphocyte leukemia. V is TRBV15 and J is TRBJ1-5, with D possibly being TRBD1 (5 bases). CDR3 sequence: CATSTSGRHQPQHF. The CDR3 nucleotides are TGTGCCACCAGCACTTCAGGGCGCCATCAGCCCCAGCATTTT.